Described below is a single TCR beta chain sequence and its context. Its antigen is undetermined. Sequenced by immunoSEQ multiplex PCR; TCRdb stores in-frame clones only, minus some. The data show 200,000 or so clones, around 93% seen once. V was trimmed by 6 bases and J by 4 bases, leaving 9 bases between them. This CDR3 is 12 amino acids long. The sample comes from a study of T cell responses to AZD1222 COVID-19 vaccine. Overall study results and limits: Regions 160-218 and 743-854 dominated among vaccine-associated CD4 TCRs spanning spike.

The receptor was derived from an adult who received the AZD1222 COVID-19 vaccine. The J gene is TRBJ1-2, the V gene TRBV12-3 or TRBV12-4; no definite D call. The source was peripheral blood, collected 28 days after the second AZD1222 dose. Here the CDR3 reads CASSSPGYGYTF. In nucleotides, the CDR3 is TGTGCCAGCAGCTCCCCGGGCTATGGCTACACCTTC.